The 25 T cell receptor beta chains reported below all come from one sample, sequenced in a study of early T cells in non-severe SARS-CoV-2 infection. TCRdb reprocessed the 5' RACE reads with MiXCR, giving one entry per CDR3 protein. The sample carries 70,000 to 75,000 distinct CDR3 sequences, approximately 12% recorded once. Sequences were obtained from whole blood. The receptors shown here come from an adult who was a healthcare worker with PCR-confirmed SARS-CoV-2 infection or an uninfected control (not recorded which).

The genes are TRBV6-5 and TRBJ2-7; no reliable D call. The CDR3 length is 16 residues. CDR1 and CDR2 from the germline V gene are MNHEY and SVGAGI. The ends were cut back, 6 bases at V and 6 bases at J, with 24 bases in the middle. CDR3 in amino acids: CASSPREAPRHGEQYF. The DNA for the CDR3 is TGTGCCAGCAGCCCCCGTGAAGCCCCTCGGCACGGCGAGCAGTACTTC.

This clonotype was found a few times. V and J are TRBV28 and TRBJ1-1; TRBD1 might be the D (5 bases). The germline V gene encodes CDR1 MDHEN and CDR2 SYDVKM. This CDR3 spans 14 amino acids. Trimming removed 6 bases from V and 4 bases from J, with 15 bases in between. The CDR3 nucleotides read TGTGCCAGCAGCTCCTCTTGGGGGGGCACTGAAGCTTTCTTT. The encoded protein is CASSSSWGGTEAFF.

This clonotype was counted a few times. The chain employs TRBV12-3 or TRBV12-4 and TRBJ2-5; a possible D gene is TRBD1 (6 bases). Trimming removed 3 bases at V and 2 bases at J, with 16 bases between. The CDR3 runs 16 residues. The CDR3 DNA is TGTGCCAGCAGTTTCTCTAAGGGGGACCATCAAGAGACCCAGTACTTC. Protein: CASSFSKGDHQETQYF.

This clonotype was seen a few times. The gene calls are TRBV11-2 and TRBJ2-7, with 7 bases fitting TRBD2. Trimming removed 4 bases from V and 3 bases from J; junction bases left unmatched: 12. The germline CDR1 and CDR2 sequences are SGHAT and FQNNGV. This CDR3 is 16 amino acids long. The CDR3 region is CASSSPRARERYEQYF. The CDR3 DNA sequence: TGTGCCAGCAGCTCTCCCAGGGCGCGGGAGCGCTACGAGCAGTACTTC. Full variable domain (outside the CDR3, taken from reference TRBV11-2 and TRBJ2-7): EAGVAQSPRYKIIEKRQSVAFWCNPISGHATLYWYQQILGQGPKLLIQFQNNGVVDDSQLPKDRFSAERLKGVDSTLKIQPAKLEDSAVYLCASSSPRARERYEQYFGPGTRLTVT.

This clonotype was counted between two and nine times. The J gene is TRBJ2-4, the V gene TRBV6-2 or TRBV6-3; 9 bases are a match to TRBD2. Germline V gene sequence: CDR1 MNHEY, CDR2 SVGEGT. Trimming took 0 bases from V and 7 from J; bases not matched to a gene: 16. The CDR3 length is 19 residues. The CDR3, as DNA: TGTGCCAGCAGTTACTCGAAAAACGGCGGGAGGGCAAAGCAGAACATTCAGTACTTC. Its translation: CASSYSKNGGRAKQNIQYF.

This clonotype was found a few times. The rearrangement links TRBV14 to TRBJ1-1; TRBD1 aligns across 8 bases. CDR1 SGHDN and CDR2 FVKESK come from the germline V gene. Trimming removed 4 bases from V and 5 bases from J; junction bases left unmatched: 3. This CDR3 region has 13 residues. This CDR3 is CASSRRGRTEAFF. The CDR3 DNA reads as TGTGCCAGCAGCCGCAGGGGGCGGACTGAAGCTTTCTTT. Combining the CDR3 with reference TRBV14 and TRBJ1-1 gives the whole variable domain EAGVTQFPSHSVIEKGQTVTLRCDPISGHDNLYWYRRVMGKEIKFLLHFVKESKQDESGMPNNRFLAERTGGTYSTLKVQPAELEDSGVYFCASSRRGRTEAFFGQGTRLTVV.

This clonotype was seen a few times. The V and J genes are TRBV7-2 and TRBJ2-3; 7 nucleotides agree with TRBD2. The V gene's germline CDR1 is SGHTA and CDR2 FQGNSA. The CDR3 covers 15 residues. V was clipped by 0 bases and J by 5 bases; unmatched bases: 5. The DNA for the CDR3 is TGTGCCAGCAGCTTAGCGGGGGGGAGTGGAGATACGCAGTATTTT. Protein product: CASSLAGGSGDTQYF.

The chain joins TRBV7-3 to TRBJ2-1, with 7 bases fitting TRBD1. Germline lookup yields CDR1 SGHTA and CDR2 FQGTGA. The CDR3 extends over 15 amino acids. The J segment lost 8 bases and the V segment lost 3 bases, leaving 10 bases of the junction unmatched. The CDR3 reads CASSFYPGQRDEQFF. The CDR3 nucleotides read TGTGCCAGCAGCTTTTACCCGGGACAGAGAGATGAGCAGTTCTTC. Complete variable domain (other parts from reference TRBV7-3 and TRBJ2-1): GAGVSQTPSNKVTEKGKYVELRCDPISGHTALYWYRQSLGQGPEFLIYFQGTGAADDSGLPNDRFFAVRPEGSVSTLKIQRTERGDSAVYLCASSFYPGQRDEQFFGPGTRLTVL.

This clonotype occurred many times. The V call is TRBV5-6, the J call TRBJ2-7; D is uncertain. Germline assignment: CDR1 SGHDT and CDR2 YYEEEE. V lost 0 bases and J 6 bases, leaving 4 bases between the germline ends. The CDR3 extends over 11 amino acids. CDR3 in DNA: TGTGCCAGCAGCTTGGGAGGCGAGCAGTACTTC. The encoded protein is CASSLGGEQYF.

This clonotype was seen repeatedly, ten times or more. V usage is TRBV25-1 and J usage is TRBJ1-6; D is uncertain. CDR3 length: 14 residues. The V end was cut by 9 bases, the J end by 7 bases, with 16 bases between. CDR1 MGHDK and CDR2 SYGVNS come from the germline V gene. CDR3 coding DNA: TGTGCCAGTGCCCTGGGGTCCCGGAATTCACCCCTCCACTTT. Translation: CASALGSRNSPLHF.

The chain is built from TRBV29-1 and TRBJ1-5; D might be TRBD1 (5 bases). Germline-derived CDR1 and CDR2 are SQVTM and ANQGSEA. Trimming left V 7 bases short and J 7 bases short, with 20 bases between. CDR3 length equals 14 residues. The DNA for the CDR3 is TGCAGCGCAACCCTAGGGCAGGGCAGGCAGCCCCAGCATTTT. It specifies CSATLGQGRQPQHF.

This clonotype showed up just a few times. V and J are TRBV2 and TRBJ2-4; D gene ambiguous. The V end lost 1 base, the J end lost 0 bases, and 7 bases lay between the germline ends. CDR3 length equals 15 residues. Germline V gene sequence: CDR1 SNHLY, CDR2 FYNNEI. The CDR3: CASSEGRLAKNIQYF. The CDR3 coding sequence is TGTGCCAGCAGTGAAGGGCGGTTAGCCAAAAACATTCAGTACTTC.

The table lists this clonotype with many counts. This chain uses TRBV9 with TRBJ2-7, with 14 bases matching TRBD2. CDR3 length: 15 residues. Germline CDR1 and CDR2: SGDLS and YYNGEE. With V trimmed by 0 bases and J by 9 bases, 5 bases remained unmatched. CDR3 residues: CASSVEGLAGVGQYF. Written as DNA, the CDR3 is TGTGCCAGCAGCGTAGAGGGACTAGCGGGAGTGGGGCAGTACTTC.

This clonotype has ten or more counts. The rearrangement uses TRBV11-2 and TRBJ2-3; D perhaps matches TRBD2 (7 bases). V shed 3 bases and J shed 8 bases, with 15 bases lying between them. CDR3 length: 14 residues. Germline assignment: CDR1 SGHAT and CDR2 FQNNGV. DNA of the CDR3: TGTGCCAGCAGCTTCCCCGCGGGGGCAAGTACGCAGTATTTT. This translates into CASSFPAGASTQYF.

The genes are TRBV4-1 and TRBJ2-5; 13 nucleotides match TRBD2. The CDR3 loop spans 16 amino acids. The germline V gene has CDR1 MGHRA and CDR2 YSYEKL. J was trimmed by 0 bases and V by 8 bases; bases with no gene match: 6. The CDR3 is CASGTSGMGYQETQYF. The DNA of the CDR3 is TGCGCCAGCGGGACTAGCGGGATGGGTTACCAAGAGACCCAGTACTTC.

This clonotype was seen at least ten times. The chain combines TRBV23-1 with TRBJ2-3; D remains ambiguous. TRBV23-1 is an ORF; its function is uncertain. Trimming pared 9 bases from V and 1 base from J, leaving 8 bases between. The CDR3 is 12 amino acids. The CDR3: CARPPGTDTQYF. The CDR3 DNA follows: TGCGCCAGGCCCCCTGGCACAGATACGCAGTATTTT.

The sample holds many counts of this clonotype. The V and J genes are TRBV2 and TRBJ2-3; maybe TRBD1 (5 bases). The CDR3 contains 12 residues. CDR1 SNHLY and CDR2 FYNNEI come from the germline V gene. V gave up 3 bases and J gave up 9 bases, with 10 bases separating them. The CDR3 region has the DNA TGTGCCAGCAGTGAGTCGCAGGGAACGCAGTATTTT. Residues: CASSESQGTQYF. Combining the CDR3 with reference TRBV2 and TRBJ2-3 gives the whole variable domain EPEVTQTPSHQVTQMGQEVILRCVPISNHLYFYWYRQILGQKVEFLVSFYNNEISEKSEIFDDQFSVERPDGSNFTLKIRSTKLEDSAMYFCASSESQGTQYFGPGTRLTVL.

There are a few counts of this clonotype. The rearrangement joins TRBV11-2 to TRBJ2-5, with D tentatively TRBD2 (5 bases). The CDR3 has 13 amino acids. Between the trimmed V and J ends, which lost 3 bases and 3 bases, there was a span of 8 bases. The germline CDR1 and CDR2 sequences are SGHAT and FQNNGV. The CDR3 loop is CASSLGEKETQYF. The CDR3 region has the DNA TGTGCCAGCAGCTTGGGAGAAAAAGAGACCCAGTACTTC.

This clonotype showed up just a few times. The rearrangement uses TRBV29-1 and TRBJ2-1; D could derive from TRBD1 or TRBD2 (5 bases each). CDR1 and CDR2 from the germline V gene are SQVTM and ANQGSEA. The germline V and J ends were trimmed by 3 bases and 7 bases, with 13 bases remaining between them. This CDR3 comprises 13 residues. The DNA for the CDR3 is TGCAGCGTTGACGTCCAGGGCGGGAATGAGCAGTTCTTC. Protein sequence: CSVDVQGGNEQFF.

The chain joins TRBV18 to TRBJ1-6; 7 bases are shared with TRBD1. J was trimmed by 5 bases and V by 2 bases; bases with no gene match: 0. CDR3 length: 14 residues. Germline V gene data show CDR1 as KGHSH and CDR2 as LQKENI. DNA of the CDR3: TGTGCCAGCTCACCAGGGACAGATAATTCACCCCTCCACTTT. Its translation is CASSPGTDNSPLHF.

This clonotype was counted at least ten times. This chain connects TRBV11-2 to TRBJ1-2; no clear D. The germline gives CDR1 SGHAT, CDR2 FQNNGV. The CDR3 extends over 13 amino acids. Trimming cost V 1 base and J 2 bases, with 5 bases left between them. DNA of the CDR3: TGTGCCAGCAGCTTAGGACGGAACTATGGCTACACCTTC. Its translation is CASSLGRNYGYTF.

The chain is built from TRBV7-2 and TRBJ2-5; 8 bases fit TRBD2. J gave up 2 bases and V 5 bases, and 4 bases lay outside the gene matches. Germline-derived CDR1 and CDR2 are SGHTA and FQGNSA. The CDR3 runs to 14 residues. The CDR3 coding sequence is TGTGCCAGCAGCCGGGGGGGGACTCAAGAGACCCAGTACTTC. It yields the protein CASSRGGTQETQYF.

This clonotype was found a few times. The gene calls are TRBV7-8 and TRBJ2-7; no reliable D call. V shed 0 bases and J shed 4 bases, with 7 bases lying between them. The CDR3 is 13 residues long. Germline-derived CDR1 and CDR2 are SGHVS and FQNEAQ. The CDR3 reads CASSLAVGYEQYF. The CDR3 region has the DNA TGTGCCAGCAGCTTAGCGGTGGGGTACGAGCAGTACTTC.

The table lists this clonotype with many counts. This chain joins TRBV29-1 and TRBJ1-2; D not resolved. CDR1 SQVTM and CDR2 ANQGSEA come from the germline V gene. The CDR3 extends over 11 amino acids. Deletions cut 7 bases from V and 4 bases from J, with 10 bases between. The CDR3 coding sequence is TGCAGCGCCACAGCCGGCTATGGCTACACCTTC. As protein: CSATAGYGYTF. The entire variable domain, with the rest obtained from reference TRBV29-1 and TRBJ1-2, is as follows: SAVISQKPSRDICQRGTSLTIQCQVDSQVTMMFWYRQQPGQSLTLIATANQGSEATYESGFVIDKFPISRPNLTFSTLTVSNMSPEDSSIYLCSATAGYGYTFGSGTRLTVV.

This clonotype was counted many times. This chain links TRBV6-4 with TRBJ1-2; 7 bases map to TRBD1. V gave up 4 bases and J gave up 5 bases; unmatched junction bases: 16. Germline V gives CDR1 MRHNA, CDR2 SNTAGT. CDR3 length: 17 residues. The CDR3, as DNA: TGTGCCAGCAGTGCACCAACCACCGGGACAGCAAAATATGGCTACACCTTC. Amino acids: CASSAPTTGTAKYGYTF.